The 20 T cell receptor beta chains reported below all come from one sample, sequenced in a study of CDR3 diversity in severe acne (dated by TCRdb to the late 2010s). Receptors were amplified or captured by PCR. TCRdb records Illumina HiSeq 2000 as the sequencer. The public reads were run again by TCRdb, first through fastp at Q25 and then through MiXCR, and only productive beta chains were kept. Each CDR3 protein appears once, grouped with its most common genes and DNA. Recorded for this sample are 85,000 to 120,000 distinct CDR3 sequences; more than 45% of them occurred a single time. Around 12% of the sample is held by the ten biggest clonotypes. Input material: blood. The source is a male donor with acne.

The sample holds one count of this clonotype. This may be a read error: a much more frequent sequence differs by one nucleotide. The chain employs TRBV20-1 and TRBJ2-7; 8 positions match TRBD2. The germline V gene has CDR1 DFQATT and CDR2 SNEGSKA (reference sequence). V gave up 4 bases and J gave up 4 bases; unmatched junction bases: 6. CDR3 length: 13 residues. CDR3 amino acids: CSATGRGVYEQYF. CDR3 nucleotide sequence: TGCAGTGCTACCGGGAGGGGCGTATACGAGCAGTACTTC.

This sequence joins TRBV20-1 and TRBJ2-7, with 7 bases aligning to TRBD2. J gave up 1 base and V 1 base, and 13 bases lay outside the gene matches. Germline V CDR1 and CDR2: DFQATT, SNEGSKA (reference sequence). The CDR3 has 17 residues. The CDR3 region has the DNA TGCAGTGCTAGAGGCCCGGGAGGCCCTTTCAATTCCTACGAGCAGTACTTC. It specifies CSARGPGGPFNSYEQYF.

In the case of this clonotype: The conserved closing phenylalanine or tryptophan is absent in this CDR3, likely reflecting a read error. The V call is TRBV15, the J call TRBJ2-1; D ambiguous. Trimming shortened V by 5 bases and J by 0 bases, and 20 bases separated the two germline ends. The CDR3 loop spans 18 amino acids. Germline V gives CDR1 LNHNV, CDR2 YYDKDF (reference sequence). The DNA of the CDR3 is TGTGCCACCAGCTATCTAGGCTCCGAAATTTACTCCTACAATGAGCAGTTCAGA. Its protein product is CATSYLGSEIYSYNEQFR.

This clonotype was counted at least ten times. The gene calls are TRBV12-1 and TRBJ2-7; the table gives TRBD2 as D, unverified against the DNA. TRBV12-1 represents a pseudogene. This CDR3 contains 18 residues. This chain's CDR3 is CASSYSGTSSPHPYEQYV. CDR3 sequence (DNA): TGTGCCAGCAGCTATTCCGGGACTAGCAGTCCTCATCCCTACGAGCAGTACGTC.

This chain uses TRBV12-3 or TRBV12-4 with TRBJ2-5; D not resolved. This CDR3 comprises 16 residues. V was cut by 6 bases and J by 1 base, with 18 bases left in between. The CDR3, as DNA: TGTGCCAGCAGGCAAAATGAACCGGACGGCCAAGAGACCCAGTACTTC. Translating it yields CASRQNEPDGQETQYF.

The chain joins TRBV13 to TRBJ2-7; no clear D. CDR3 length equals 15 residues. The V end was cut by 4 bases, the J end by 2 bases, with 15 bases between. CDR1 PRHDT and CDR2 FYEKMQ come from the germline V gene (reference sequence). CDR3 in DNA: TGTGCCAGCAGCTCGACCGGTAGCTGGCCCTACGAGCAGTACTTC. Translation: CASSSTGSWPYEQYF. Based on the CDR3 plus reference TRBV13 and TRBJ2-7, the full variable domain is AAGVIQSPRHLIKEKRETATLKCYPIPRHDTVYWYQQGPGQDPQFLISFYEKMQSDKGSIPDRFSAQQFSDYHSELNMSSLELGDSALYFCASSSTGSWPYEQYFGPGTRLTVT.

This clonotype was seen at least ten times. V and J are TRBV27 and TRBJ2-6; the match to TRBD1 covers 7 bases. The CDR3 is 19 residues long. Germline CDR1 MNHEY, CDR2 SMNVEV (reference sequence). The ends lost 5 bases at V and 0 bases at J; junction bases unmatched: 13. CDR3 DNA: TGTGCCAGCAGTCCTACCGGGGACAGTAAAAGCTCTGGGGCCAACGTCCTGACTTTC. Translated, it gives CASSPTGDSKSSGANVLTF.

This chain links TRBV5-4 with TRBJ2-3, with D hard to call. The germline V and J ends were trimmed by 1 base and 2 bases, with 8 bases remaining between them. Germline loops: CDR1 SGHNT, CDR2 YYREEE (reference sequence). CDR3 length: 14 residues. CDR3: CASSLWPDTDTQYF. The CDR3 DNA is TGTGCCAGCAGCTTGTGGCCAGACACAGATACGCAGTATTTT.

This clonotype was detected a few times. V and J are TRBV7-6 and TRBJ2-7; D assignment may be TRBD1 or TRBD2 (5 bases each). Germline V gene lookup returns CDR1 SGHVS and CDR2 FNYEAQ. V was pared by 1 base and J by 7 bases, with 11 bases between. The CDR3 is 13 amino acids. Written as DNA, the CDR3 is TGTGCCAGCAGCTTAGGGGGCGAGGGGGAGCAGTACTTC. It codes for CASSLGGEGEQYF.

This clonotype was recorded a few times. This chain joins TRBV25-1 and TRBJ2-6; 11 positions agree with TRBD1. CDR3 length: 20 amino acids. Germline CDR1 and CDR2: MGHDK and SYGVNS. V gave up 4 bases and J gave up 4 bases; unmatched junction bases: 15. The CDR3 DNA reads TGTGCCAGCAGTGGGTACGAATCAGGACAGGGGGCATCGGGGGCCAACGTCCTGACTTTC. Translation gives CASSGYESGQGASGANVLTF.

To note about this clonotype: An end of the junction differs from the germline gene, which may be a read error. V gene TRBV5-4 combines with J gene TRBJ1-1; D gene uncertain. The CDR3 covers 14 residues. The V gene's germline CDR1 is SGHNT and CDR2 YYREEE (reference sequence). The CDR3 coding sequence is TGTGTCAGCAGCTCAGCCTCTGGAAACACTGAAGCTTTCTTT. Translated, it gives CVSSSASGNTEAFF. Variable domain in full (rest from reference TRBV5-4 and TRBJ1-1): ETGVTQSPTHLIKTRGQQVTLRCSSQSGHNTVSWYQQALGQGPQFIFQYYREEENGRGNFPPRFSGLQFPNYSSELNVNALELDDSALYLCVSSSASGNTEAFFGQGTRLTVV.

The chain links TRBV2 to TRBJ2-7; 10 bases are a match to TRBD2. This CDR3 is 13 amino acids long. CDR1 and CDR2 from the germline V gene are SNHLY and FYNNEI. Unmatched junction bases numbered 5, after V lost 8 bases and J lost 4 bases. As DNA, the CDR3 is TGTGCCAGCGCAGCTAGCGGGAGTTACGAGCAGTACTTC. Translated, it gives CASAASGSYEQYF.

In its sample, this clonotype was seen many times. The chain has TRBV29-1 and TRBJ2-5; unclear D gene. Trimming pared 2 bases from V and 9 bases from J, leaving 13 bases between. Germline V gives CDR1 SQVTM, CDR2 ANQGSEA. CDR3 length: 12 residues. Here the CDR3 DNA reads TGCAGCGTTGAATTTGTCCCAGAAGCCCAGTACTTC. Its translation: CSVEFVPEAQYF.

This clonotype was counted many times. Germline is not matched at one junction end, which may reflect a read error. This sequence joins TRBV7-8 and TRBJ2-1; TRBD2 aligns across 11 bases. The CDR3 spans 11 residues. Germline assignment: CDR1 SGHVS and CDR2 FQNEAQ. The CDR3 DNA is TGTGCCAGCAGCGAGGGACTAGCGGAGGTCTTC. As protein: CASSEGLAEVF.

The gene calls are TRBV14 and TRBJ1-1; weak D call: TRBD1 (5 bases). Germline V gene lookup returns CDR1 SGHDN and CDR2 FVKESK. The CDR3 totals 15 residues. V lost 1 base and J 3 bases, leaving 12 bases between the germline ends. CDR3 protein: CASSQVSRVDTEAFF. The CDR3 DNA reads TGTGCCAGCAGCCAAGTTTCCAGGGTGGACACTGAAGCTTTCTTT.

The rearrangement joins TRBV12-3 or TRBV12-4 to TRBJ2-2; 9 bases agree with TRBD1. The CDR3 is made up of 15 amino acids. V lost 2 bases and J lost 4; bases outside the gene matches: 2. DNA of the CDR3: TGTGCCAGCAGTTTAACAGGGGGCTTCACCGGGGAGCTGTTTTTT. It yields the protein CASSLTGGFTGELFF.

The V call is TRBV7-9, the J call TRBJ2-5, with D tentatively TRBD2 (6 bases). This CDR3 has 14 amino acids. Deletions cut 3 bases from V and 5 bases from J, with 13 bases between. The germline gives CDR1 SEHNR, CDR2 FQNEAQ (reference sequence). The CDR3 sequence: CASSFGGKLETQYF. Written as DNA, the CDR3 is TGTGCCAGCAGCTTTGGCGGGAAACTCGAGACCCAGTACTTC.

The sample holds many counts of this clonotype. The V call is TRBV30, the J call TRBJ2-7, with TRBD2 matching over 9 bases. This CDR3 region has 14 residues. V shed 1 base, J shed 5 bases, and the junction held 6 bases outside the gene matches. CDR1 and CDR2 from the germline V gene are GTSNPN and SVGIG (reference sequence). The CDR3 loop reads CAWSGETSGNEQYF. The CDR3 DNA reads as TGTGCCTGGAGTGGTGAGACTAGCGGTAACGAGCAGTACTTC.

This clonotype was counted between two and nine times. V is TRBV12-3 or TRBV12-4 and J is TRBJ2-5, with D possibly called TRBD1 or TRBD2 (5 bases each). The CDR3 loop spans 13 amino acids. Trimming took 6 bases from V and 7 from J, leaving 15 bases between them. The CDR3 region is CASSSGPRATQYF. For the CDR3, the DNA is TGTGCCAGCAGCTCGGGACCACGGGCGACCCAGTACTTC.

This clonotype was seen a few times. The chain combines TRBV20-1 with TRBJ2-1; 8 bases are shared with TRBD1. The CDR3 consists of 14 residues. Germline trimming cut 7 bases from V and 6 bases from J; bases unmatched to any gene: 11. Germline V gene sequence: CDR1 DFQATT, CDR2 SNEGSKA (reference sequence). The CDR3 is CSDSQGRGRNEQFF. The CDR3 region has the DNA TGCAGTGACTCGCAGGGCAGGGGGCGCAATGAGCAGTTCTTC.